Included here is one T cell receptor (beta chain) sequence, with context. MiXCR, run by TCRdb on the RT-PCR reads, gives a single entry per CDR3 protein. The data show roughly 1,700 distinct CDR3 sequences, about 25% seen once. The data are from a study of patients and donors after allogeneic stem cell transplantation. Germline V lookup: CDR1 ENHRY, CDR2 SYGVKD. V dropped 0 bases and J dropped 3 bases, with 8 bases sitting between them. The CDR3 sequence is 14 residues long. The receptor's source is a human donor who was either an allogeneic HSCT recipient or a stem cell or donor lymphocyte infusion donor (not recorded which). It is not recorded whose cells these are; they may come from a transplant donor. Sequenced material: blood, either unsorted or a sorted T cell fraction (not recorded which). V is TRBV10-3 and J is TRBJ1-1; D gene uncertain. The CDR3 DNA sequence: TGTGCCATCAGTGAGTCATGGGCGGACACTGAAGCTTTCTTT. As protein: CAISESWADTEAFF.